This T cell receptor (beta chain) was documented in a study of cytomegalovirus exposure and HLA in healthy donors (dated 2017 in TCRdb). Some background on the complete study: According to an earlier analysis of a few hundred of the donors, about 179 million T cells yielded 117 million unique TCR beta sequences and 250 to 350 Gb of sequence data. An early release covering approximately 600 HLA-typed donors comprised about 300 gigabases of sequencing data and about 90 million unique TCR sequences. Among the roughly 370 genotyped donors, approximately 81% belonged to the genetic ancestry cluster associated with self-reported Caucasian donors. The study aimed to test whether cataloging public T cell receptors could reveal signatures of past pathogen exposure. Using immunosequencing, the study profiled T cell repertoires from about 620 subjects and related those repertoires to cytomegalovirus serostatus. In addition to the first cohort of 666 subjects, a separate validation cohort of over 90 different subjects was used. The study combined high-throughput TCR immunosequencing, statistical association of individual TCRs with disease status, and machine learning to predict cytomegalovirus infection status. A later analysis re-examined previously published TCR beta repertoires from hundreds of donors and added high-resolution HLA genotyping to investigate patterns of TCR occurrence. The later analysis used no new phenotypic data to find candidate immune exposures, relying instead on TCR beta sequences and their occurrence across donors. An earlier analysis of 587 of the donors applied high-throughput TCR beta sequencing to assess whether each TCR beta V gene segment acted as functional or pseudogenic. Alongside the repertoire data, information on donor age, sex, ethnicity and CMV serostatus was compiled. In a later genetic analysis, genome-wide SNP genotypes for about 65% of the roughly 670 donors were used, and that subset was treated as a discovery cohort. Every repertoire in the discovery cohort had been generated on one and the same sequencing platform. Both class I and class II loci were covered by HLA typing, at four-digit resolution. The number of donors typed differed by locus, with about 629-640 for A, B, C, DRB1 and DQB1, around 500 for DQA1, 606 for DPA1, and over 400 for DPB1. Because of strong linkage in the cohort, roughly 5 DR-DQ haplotypes were treated as single units for association and clustering. Among 398 genotyped donors of the cohort, an average of approximately 220,000 unique TCR beta nucleotide sequences was sequenced per donor, of which 15% to 20% were non-productive.

Overall study results and their limits: In a later analysis, several top co-occurrence clusters were reported to appear linked to parvovirus B19, influenza, CMV and Epstein-Barr virus. In a later analysis, HLA-associated TCR beta chains were found to be more clonally expanded and to have lower generation probabilities than equally common non-associated chains. Assigning TCR associations to individual alleles was difficult when HLA alleles, especially DR and DQ, strongly co-occurred. Compared with the 666-donor mean, donors in an Asian-associated ancestry cluster had fewer N-insertions in productive TCRs, according to a later genetic analysis. A further reported finding was that TCR beta sequences accurately predicted the HLA-A and HLA-B alleles for most subjects in the first cohort. Only TCR beta chains were sequenced in this cohort, and the absence of alpha or paired-chain data limited detectable features. In both the original and validation cohorts, the classifier was reported to diagnose cytomegalovirus status with high specificity and sensitivity. Sequencing depth was assumed to be roughly uniform across donors in the presence/absence analyses, though that assumption may not hold. Most CMV-associated TCR beta chains appeared to be HLA-restricted in a later analysis, and the HLA associations seemed to be driven largely by CMV exposure. Because some donors lacked HLA typing at each locus, the association tests relied only on the typed subset. Correlated functional status among segregating V segments might reflect linkage disequilibrium, but an unknown experimental factor could not be ruled out. According to the authors, the approach could potentially be generalized to other disease states and immunological phenotypes. A few of the identified cytomegalovirus-associated TCR beta chains were confirmed in vitro to be specific for cytomegalovirus antigens. The 87-base-pair reads could not distinguish some IMGT-functional V segments, including TRBV6-2 and TRBV6-3, so those segments were excluded. The study listed 150 to 200 TCR beta chains as associated with cytomegalovirus. An earlier analysis of around 500 of the donors showed that most TCR beta V segments appeared in productive rearrangements either about 90% or about 30% of the time, which broadly matched IMGT annotations. In a later genetic analysis, a missense DCLRE1C variant was associated with V-gene and J-gene trimming of TCR beta chains, and the association was replicated in an independent cohort. Most TCR sequences were observed very rarely across donors, whereas some public TCRs were present in many individuals. Because counts were too low, 15 or so rarely observed V segments, including chromosome 9 orphons, were excluded from the earlier analysis of 587 of the donors. At a false discovery rate of 0.05, a later analysis linked under 20,000 TCR beta sequences to specific HLA alleles. In a later analysis, TCR association rates were found to vary across HLA loci, with the most associated TCRs seen for DRB1 alleles and the fewest for HLA-C alleles. For the cohort, immune exposure information was limited to CMV serostatus. A cluster of highly shared sequence variants was judged likely to be a technical artifact of the sequencing pipeline.

Worth noting for this clone: No antigen is known for it. Per-nucleotide qualities are absent, and no much larger clonotype sits a single base away.

From V the trimming removes 6 bases and from J it removes 5 bases, while the gene matches leave 3 bases of the junction unaccounted for. According to the germline V gene, CDR1 reads SNHLY and CDR2 reads FYNNEI. From the cysteine up to the phenylalanine, the CDR3 has a length of 13 residues. The sequence is cut down to CDR3 DNA, 39 bases in frame from base 1. Receptors were amplified or captured by the immunoSEQ multiplex PCR assay. The multiplex PCR relied on a mix of 60 forward primers for TCR Vbeta segments and 13 reverse primers for TCR Jbeta segments. A multiplex PCR assay on genomic DNA amplified the CDR3 region of rearranged TCR beta genes. The Illumina HiSeq System was used to sequence the amplified TCR beta libraries as 87-base-pair reads. The study's processing was this. In a later analysis, some 80 million unique TCR beta chains were counted across the 650 to 750 repertoires, and approximately 9.9 million of these chains were shared by at least two donors. A nearest-neighbor algorithm error-corrected the raw reads and collapsed the reads into unique sequences, merging closely related sequences to remove PCR and sequencing errors. CDR3 sequences were aligned to IMGT reference sequences to assign V, D and J gene segments. For a sequence to be retained, a match of at least six nucleotides to both a V gene segment and a J gene segment was required. A rearrangement counted as productive if the CDR3 had no stop codons and remained in frame with V and J, and every other rearrangement counted as non-productive. CDR3 was defined according to IMGT convention as the region running from the second conserved V-encoded cysteine to the conserved J-encoded phenylalanine. In an earlier analysis of some 550 of the donors, sequences lacking an unambiguous match to a single V gene segment were excluded. In an earlier analysis of approximately 590 of the donors, a V segment was called functional when productive rearrangements were above 56.7%, and segregating when the standard deviation between donors exceeded 5%. A statistical classification framework was built for diagnosing cytomegalovirus status from the catalog of TCR beta chain sequences. In a later analysis, V and J genes were assigned by comparing TCR nucleotide sequences against IMGT/GENE-DB human TR gene sequences. Using the TCRdist pipeline, a later analysis assigned CDR3 sequences along with most-parsimonious VDJ recombination scenarios. In a later analysis, each TCR beta chain was defined by its CDR3 amino acid sequence together with its V-gene family, and reads lacking a unique V-gene family were excluded. As a way to deal with suspected cross-contamination and a sequencing artifact, a later analysis dropped 592 nucleotide sequences that were highly shared and had low generation probability. In a later analysis, a clonal expansion index for each public chain was calculated from normalized within-repertoire ranks of inferred template counts. In a later analysis, generation probabilities were computed using a VDJ recombination model fitted to out-of-frame rearrangements, and the results were checked against IGoR. Hypergeometric tests were used in a later analysis to score TCR-TCR, TCR-HLA and TCR-CMV co-occurrence, with a repertoire-size bias correction applied to the TCR pairs. A later analysis estimated false discovery rates by permuting HLA or CMV assignments 20 times. In a later analysis, co-occurring TCRs were grouped using DBSCAN, with TCRdist sequence similarity added in when clustering inside HLA-allele-positive subsets. Co-occurrence clustering excluded repertoires with fewer than 30,000 or more than 120,000 public chains, plus five with anomalous nucleotide sharing. Entries here come from immuneACCESS through TCRdb and include only in-frame sequences with V and J called. Some clones fail to appear in such tables; in the studies checked, an unresolved V gene covers under half of the shortfall, and the cause of the remainder is unknown. Clone size and V and J calls were adopted from that table, with D and trimming inferred from the DNA. Across this sample there are about 170,000 clones, with around 82% seen only once. The ten largest clones add up to about 1.6% of the sample.

The cohort comprised some 680 healthy bone marrow donors. At the time of sampling, every cohort member was nominally healthy, though immune exposures that went unrecorded were likely present. The donor tested CMV seronegative, placing the donor among the approximately 360 seronegative members of the cohort. A peripheral blood sample was collected from each donor, and TCR beta sequencing was performed on peripheral blood mononuclear cells. Genomic DNA extraction from the blood cell samples was performed with the Qiagen DNeasy Blood Extraction Kit. Sample: PBMCs. The sequence joins TRBV2 to TRBJ2-5, and 10 junctional nucleotides match TRBD2. This receptor was identified in a male donor in good health and CMV-seronegative. The CDR3 has the sequence CASRGTSVETQYF. The DNA reads TGTGCCAGCAGGGGGACTAGCGTCGAGACCCAGTACTTC.